The 17 T cell receptor beta chains in this list originate from one sample, sequenced in a study of cytomegalovirus exposure and HLA in healthy donors. PCR amplification relied on 60 Vbeta primers (plus 13 Jbeta primers). TCRdb's copy holds only in-frame clones and misses some; the assay was immunoSEQ multiplex PCR. This sample's table reports 150,000 to 200,000 clones. The sample taken for sequencing was PBMCs. The origin of the receptors is a young woman in good health and CMV-seropositive.

The rearrangement uses TRBV27 and TRBJ1-5; weak D call: TRBD1 (6 bases). Germline lookup yields CDR1 MNHEY and CDR2 SMNVEV (reference sequence). The V gene lost 4 bases and the J gene lost 4 bases, with 8 bases spanning the gap. The CDR3 totals 13 residues. Here the CDR3 DNA reads TGTGCCAGCAGTTACAGGGAGAATCAGCCCCAGCATTTT. It codes for CASSYRENQPQHF.

The chain is built from TRBV30 and TRBJ1-1; TRBD1 matches 9 bases. This CDR3 comprises 15 residues. The germline V gene has CDR1 GTSNPN and CDR2 SVGIG (reference sequence). V trimming: 5 bases; J trimming: 5 bases; junction bases outside the gene matches: 12. The CDR3 loop is CAWGDRVGRRTEAFF. CDR3 DNA: TGTGCCTGGGGGGACAGGGTAGGGAGGAGGACTGAAGCTTTCTTT.

The J gene is TRBJ2-5, the V gene TRBV29-1, with a possible D match to TRBD1 (6 bases). Judging by the DNA end, TRBJ2-7 fits better; the J call may be wrong. The CDR3 runs 11 residues. Germline CDR1 reads SQVTM; CDR2 reads ANQGSEA. The CDR3 loop reads CSVRTDYEQYF. The CDR3 coding sequence is TGCAGCGTCCGGACAGACTACGAGCAGTACTTC.

V is TRBV25-1 and J is TRBJ1-1; D perhaps matches TRBD1 (5 bases). This CDR3 is built from 12 residues. The ends were cut back, 8 bases at V and 1 base at J, with 8 bases in the middle. Germline assignment: CDR1 MGHDK and CDR2 SYGVNS. The CDR3 reads CASLQGNTEAFF. CDR3 coding DNA: TGTGCCAGCCTCCAGGGGAACACTGAAGCTTTCTTT.

The chain has TRBV6-1 and TRBJ2-1; D is perhaps TRBD2 (5 bases). Germline CDR1 MNHNS, CDR2 SASEGT. The CDR3 sequence is 15 residues long. V lost 4 bases and J 2 bases, leaving 12 bases between the germline ends. CDR3 in amino acids: CASSGPGRTYNEQFF. CDR3 DNA: TGTGCCAGCAGTGGACCGGGAAGGACCTACAATGAGCAGTTCTTC.

The genes are TRBV5-4 and TRBJ2-1; TRBD2 matches at 9 bases. The CDR3 is 15 amino acids. In germline, CDR1 is SGHNT, CDR2 YYREEE (reference sequence). J lost 8 bases, V lost 0 bases, and 6 bases had no gene match. The CDR3 nucleotides read TGTGCCAGCAGCTTGGCTCTAGCGGGGACGCATGAGCAGTTCTTC. Protein sequence: CASSLALAGTHEQFF.

The gene calls are TRBV9 and TRBJ2-3; TRBD2 matches 9 bases. The CDR3 is 17 amino acids. Trimming took 2 bases from V and 1 from J; bases not matched to a gene: 8. Per the germline V gene, CDR1 is SGDLS and CDR2 is YYNGEE. The CDR3: CASSVVLAGARTDTQYF. CDR3 nucleotide sequence: TGTGCCAGCAGCGTTGTGTTAGCGGGAGCCCGCACAGATACGCAGTATTTT.

This chain connects TRBV6-1 to TRBJ1-4; a weak D match, TRBD1 (5 bases). V gave up 7 bases and J gave up 6 bases, with 15 bases separating them. This CDR3 is built from 14 residues. Looked up from germline, CDR1 is MNHNS and CDR2 is SASEGT. The CDR3 coding sequence is TGTGCCAGCAAGACGACAGCCGCTTATGAAAAACTGTTTTTT. Protein sequence: CASKTTAAYEKLFF.

This chain links TRBV7-7 with TRBJ1-3; D is ambiguous. Germline-derived CDR1 and CDR2 are SSHAT and FNYEAQ (reference sequence). With 4 bases removed from V and 1 base from J, the gap between germline ends came to 5 bases. The CDR3 sequence is 13 residues long. In DNA form, the CDR3 reads TGTGCCAGCAGCTCCGGGTCTGGAAACACCATATATTTT. This translates into CASSSGSGNTIYF.

A remark on this clone: One junction end disagrees with the germline gene, perhaps due to a read error. V usage is TRBV2 and J usage is TRBJ2-4; 7 bases map to TRBD1. Germline V gene sequence: CDR1 SNHLY, CDR2 FYNNEI. The CDR3 is 10 amino acids. CDR3 loop: CASYRDRKAF. DNA of the CDR3: TGTGCCAGCTACCGGGACAGAAAAGCATTC.

The rearrangement uses TRBV7-9 and TRBJ2-1; TRBD2 agrees at 11 bases. CDR1 SEHNR and CDR2 FQNEAQ come from the germline V gene (reference sequence). After removal of 5 bases from V and 3 bases from J, the junction contained 3 bases not matched to a gene. The CDR3 runs to 15 residues. DNA for the CDR3: TGTGCCAGCAGCCGCGGGACTAGCGGCTACAATGAGCAGTTCTTC. Translation gives CASSRGTSGYNEQFF. Full variable domain (rest looked up from reference TRBV7-9 and TRBJ2-1): DTGVSQNPRHKITKRGQNVTFRCDPISEHNRLYWYRQTLGQGPEFLTYFQNEAQLEKSRLLSDRFSAERPKGSFSTLEIQRTEQGDSAMYLCASSRGTSGYNEQFFGPGTRLTVL.

CDR3 protein: CASSGLEPWTDTQYF. CDR3 nucleotide sequence: TGCGCCAGCAGTGGACTAGAACCCTGGACAGATACGCAGTATTTT. The rearrangement uses TRBV10-1 and TRBJ2-3; tentative D call: TRBD2 (6 bases). Germline loops: CDR1 WNHNN, CDR2 SYGVQD (reference sequence). Trimming removed 4 bases at V and 3 bases at J, with 14 bases between. The CDR3 sequence is 15 residues long.

The chain is built from TRBV30 and TRBJ1-5, with D perhaps TRBD1 (5 bases). The V end was cut by 3 bases, the J end by 0 bases, with 12 bases between. CDR3 length: 15 amino acids. Germline V lookup: CDR1 GTSNPN, CDR2 SVGIG (reference sequence). The CDR3 protein is CAWSGGGSSNQPQHF. The CDR3 DNA sequence: TGTGCCTGGAGCGGGGGGGGGTCTAGCAATCAGCCCCAGCATTTT.

V is TRBV19 and J is TRBJ1-1; D gene ambiguous. The germline V gene has CDR1 LNHDA and CDR2 SQIVND (reference sequence). This CDR3 contains 14 residues. V gave up 7 bases and J gave up 1 base, with 13 bases separating them. Written as DNA, the CDR3 is TGTGCCAGTACTTTCGACCTAGCGAACACTGAAGCTTTCTTT. As protein: CASTFDLANTEAFF.

The chain combines TRBV2 with TRBJ2-4, with D hard to call. Germline V lookup: CDR1 SNHLY, CDR2 FYNNEI. The CDR3 is made up of 14 amino acids. Deletions cut 2 bases from V and 0 bases from J, with 5 bases between. The chain's CDR3 is CASSETLAKNIQYF. The CDR3 coding sequence is TGTGCCAGCAGTGAAACTCTAGCCAAAAACATTCAGTACTTC.

The chain uses TRBV7-6 and TRBJ2-5, with 7 nucleotides matching TRBD2. This CDR3 has 16 residues. Per the germline V gene, CDR1 is SGHVS and CDR2 is FNYEAQ. Trimming at V came to 5 bases and at J to 5 bases, leaving 14 bases not matched to a gene. The CDR3 region is CASSGLVESGGETQYF. DNA of the CDR3: TGTGCCAGCAGCGGCCTAGTCGAGTCCGGGGGGGAGACCCAGTACTTC.

The V gene is TRBV9, the J gene TRBJ2-1; TRBD2 might be the D (6 bases). Germline V gives CDR1 SGDLS, CDR2 YYNGEE. The CDR3 contains 13 residues. V was trimmed by 4 bases and J by 5 bases, leaving 10 bases between them. As DNA, the CDR3 is TGTGCCAGCAGCCCCCGGGGGAACAATGAGCAGTTCTTC. It specifies CASSPRGNNEQFF.